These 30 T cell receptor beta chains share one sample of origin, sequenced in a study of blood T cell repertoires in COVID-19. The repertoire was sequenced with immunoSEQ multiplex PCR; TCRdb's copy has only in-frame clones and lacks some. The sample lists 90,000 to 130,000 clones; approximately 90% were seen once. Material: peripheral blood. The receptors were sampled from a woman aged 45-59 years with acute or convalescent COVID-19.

The CDR3 DNA reads as TGTGCCAGTTTCCCCCACAGGCAAGCTTTCTTT. This codes for CASFPHRQAFF. The chain carries TRBV19 and TRBJ1-1, with D possibly being TRBD1 (5 bases). V shed 8 bases and J shed 9 bases, with 13 bases lying between them. The CDR3 is 11 amino acids. CDR1 and CDR2 (germline): LNHDA, SQIVND (reference sequence).

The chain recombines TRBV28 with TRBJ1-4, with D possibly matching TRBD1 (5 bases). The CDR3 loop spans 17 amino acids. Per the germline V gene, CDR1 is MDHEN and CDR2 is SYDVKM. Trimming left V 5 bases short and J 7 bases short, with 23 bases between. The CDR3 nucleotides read TGTGCCAGCAGTCCATACCCGCCTGGGGCGGGGGGTGAAAAACTGTTTTTT. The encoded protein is CASSPYPPGAGGEKLFF.

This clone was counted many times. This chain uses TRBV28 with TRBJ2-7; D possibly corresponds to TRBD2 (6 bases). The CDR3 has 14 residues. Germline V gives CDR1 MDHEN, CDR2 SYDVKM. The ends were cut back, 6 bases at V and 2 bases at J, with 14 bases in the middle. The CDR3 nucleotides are TGTGCCAGCAGCCGCGGGACGGTCACCTACGAGCAGTACTTC. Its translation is CASSRGTVTYEQYF.

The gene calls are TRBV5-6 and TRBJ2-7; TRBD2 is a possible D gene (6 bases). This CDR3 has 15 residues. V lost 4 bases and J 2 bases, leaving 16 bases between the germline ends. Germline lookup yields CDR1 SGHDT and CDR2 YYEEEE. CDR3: CASSGLAGNPYEQYF. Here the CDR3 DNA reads TGTGCCAGCAGCGGCTTGGCGGGGAACCCCTACGAGCAGTACTTC.

The CDR3 loop is CASSLLSGLAGSEQYF. CDR3 sequence (DNA): TGCGCCAGCAGCTTATTATCGGGACTAGCGGGAAGCGAGCAGTACTTC. V and J are TRBV5-1 and TRBJ2-7, with TRBD2 matching 13 bases. The CDR3 is made up of 16 amino acids. V gave up 2 bases and J gave up 6 bases; unmatched junction bases: 8. Germline loops: CDR1 SGHRS, CDR2 YFSETQ. Full variable domain (remainder filled in from reference TRBV5-1 and TRBJ2-7): KAGVTQTPRYLIKTRGQQVTLSCSPISGHRSVSWYQQTPGQGLQFLFEYFSETQRNKGNFPGRFSGRQFSNSRSEMNVSTLELGDSALYLCASSLLSGLAGSEQYFGPGTRLTVT.

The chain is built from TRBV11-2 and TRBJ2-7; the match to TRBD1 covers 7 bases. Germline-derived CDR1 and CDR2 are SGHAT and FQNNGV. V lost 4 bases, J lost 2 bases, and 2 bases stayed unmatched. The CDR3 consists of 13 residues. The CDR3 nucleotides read TGTGCCAGCAGCTCCGGGACAGCCTACGAGCAGTACTTC. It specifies CASSSGTAYEQYF.

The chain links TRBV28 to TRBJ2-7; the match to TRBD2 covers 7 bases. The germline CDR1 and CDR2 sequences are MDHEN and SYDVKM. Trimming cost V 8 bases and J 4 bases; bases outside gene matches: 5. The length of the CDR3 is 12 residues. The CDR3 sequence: CASGEGSYEQYF. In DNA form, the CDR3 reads TGTGCCAGCGGGGAGGGTAGTTACGAGCAGTACTTC.

The CDR3 sequence is CASSQVGGRNTQYF. The CDR3 DNA follows: TGTGCCAGCAGCCAAGTAGGCGGGAGGAATACGCAGTATTTT. The gene calls are TRBV3-1 (or the pseudogene TRBV3-2) and TRBJ2-3, with TRBD2 matching 8 bases. V shed 1 base, J shed 7 bases, and the junction held 4 bases outside the gene matches. CDR3 length: 14 amino acids. Germline V lookup: CDR1 LGHDT, CDR2 YNNKEL (reference sequence).

CDR3 residues: CASSFQGGYGYTF. The CDR3 nucleotides are TGTGCCAGCAGTTTCCAGGGAGGATATGGCTACACCTTC. The rearrangement links TRBV28 to TRBJ1-2, with D possibly matching TRBD1 (5 bases). V dropped 3 bases and J dropped 5 bases, with 10 bases sitting between them. Germline loops: CDR1 MDHEN, CDR2 SYDVKM. The CDR3 has 13 residues.

CDR3 in DNA: TGTGCCAGCAGCTTGGTGCTAGCCGGGGCCAAAAACATTCAGTACTTC. This translates into CASSLVLAGAKNIQYF. The gene calls are TRBV5-4 and TRBJ2-4; D might be TRBD2 (5 bases). CDR3 length equals 16 residues. V was shortened by 0 bases and J by 1 base, with 11 bases between the two germline ends. The germline CDR1 and CDR2 sequences are SGHNT and YYREEE (reference sequence). Full variable domain (missing parts from reference TRBV5-4 and TRBJ2-4): ETGVTQSPTHLIKTRGQQVTLRCSSQSGHNTVSWYQQALGQGPQFIFQYYREEENGRGNFPPRFSGLQFPNYSSELNVNALELDDSALYLCASSLVLAGAKNIQYFGAGTRLSVL.

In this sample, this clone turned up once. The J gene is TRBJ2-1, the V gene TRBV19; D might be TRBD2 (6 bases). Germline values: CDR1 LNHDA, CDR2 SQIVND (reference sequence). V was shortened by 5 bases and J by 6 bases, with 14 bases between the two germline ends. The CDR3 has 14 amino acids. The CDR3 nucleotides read TGTGCCAGTAGTCGGGAGCAAAACGTCAATGAGCAGTTCTTC. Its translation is CASSREQNVNEQFF. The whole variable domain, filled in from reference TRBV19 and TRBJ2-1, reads DGGITQSPKYLFRKEGQNVTLSCEQNLNHDAMYWYRQDPGQGLRLIYYSQIVNDFQKGDIAEGYSVSREKKESFPLTVTSAQKNPTAFYLCASSREQNVNEQFFGPGTRLTVL.

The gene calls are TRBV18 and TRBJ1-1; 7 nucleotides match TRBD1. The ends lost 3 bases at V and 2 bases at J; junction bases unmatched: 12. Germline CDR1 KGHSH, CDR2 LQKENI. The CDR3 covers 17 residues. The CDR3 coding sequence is TGTGCCAGCTCACCCATAAGTGCCGGGACAGTAAACACTGAAGCTTTCTTT. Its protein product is CASSPISAGTVNTEAFF.

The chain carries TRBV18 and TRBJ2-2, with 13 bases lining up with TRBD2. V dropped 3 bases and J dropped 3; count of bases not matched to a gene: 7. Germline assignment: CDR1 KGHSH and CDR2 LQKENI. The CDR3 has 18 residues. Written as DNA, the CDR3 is TGTGCCAGCTCACCCCCCGGACTAGCGGGAGTGTACACCGGGGAGCTGTTTTTT. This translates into CASSPPGLAGVYTGELFF.

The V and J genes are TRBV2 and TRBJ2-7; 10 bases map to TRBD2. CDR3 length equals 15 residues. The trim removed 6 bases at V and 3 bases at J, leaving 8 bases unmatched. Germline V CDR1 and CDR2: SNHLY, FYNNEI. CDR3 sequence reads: CASRPQLAGDYEQYF. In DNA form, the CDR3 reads TGTGCCAGCAGGCCACAGCTAGCGGGGGACTACGAGCAGTACTTC. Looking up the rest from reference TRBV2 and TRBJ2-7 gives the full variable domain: EPEVTQTPSHQVTQMGQEVILRCVPISNHLYFYWYRQILGQKVEFLVSFYNNEISEKSEIFDDQFSVERPDGSNFTLKIRSTKLEDSAMYFCASRPQLAGDYEQYFGPGTRLTVT.

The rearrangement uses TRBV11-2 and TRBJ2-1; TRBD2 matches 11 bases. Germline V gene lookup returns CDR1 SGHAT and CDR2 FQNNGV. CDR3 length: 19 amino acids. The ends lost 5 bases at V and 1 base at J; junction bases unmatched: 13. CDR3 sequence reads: CASSPGGASGRKSYNEQFF. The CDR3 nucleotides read TGTGCCAGCAGCCCCGGCGGGGCTAGCGGGAGGAAATCCTACAATGAGCAGTTCTTC.

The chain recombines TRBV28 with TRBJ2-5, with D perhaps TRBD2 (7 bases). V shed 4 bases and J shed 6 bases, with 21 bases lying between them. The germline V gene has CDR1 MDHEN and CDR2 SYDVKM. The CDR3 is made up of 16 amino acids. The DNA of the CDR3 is TGTGCCAGCAGTTCTCCCGGAGGGGGGGTGGGCAAGACCCAGTACTTC. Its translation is CASSSPGGGVGKTQYF. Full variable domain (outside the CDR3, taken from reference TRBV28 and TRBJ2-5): DVKVTQSSRYLVKRTGEKVFLECVQDMDHENMFWYRQDPGLGLRLIYFSYDVKMKEKGDIPEGYSVSREKKERFSLILESASTNQTSMYLCASSSPGGGVGKTQYFGPGTRLLVL.

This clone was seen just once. CDR3: CASSEVGQGYGYTF. In nucleotides, the CDR3 is TGTGCCAGCAGTGAAGTCGGACAGGGGTATGGCTACACCTTC. The chain is built from TRBV25-1 and TRBJ1-2; TRBD1 agrees at 9 bases. This CDR3 contains 14 residues. The junction had 3 bases not matched to a gene; V was cut back by 2 bases and J by 5 bases. Germline CDR1 is MGHDK and CDR2 is SYGVNS.

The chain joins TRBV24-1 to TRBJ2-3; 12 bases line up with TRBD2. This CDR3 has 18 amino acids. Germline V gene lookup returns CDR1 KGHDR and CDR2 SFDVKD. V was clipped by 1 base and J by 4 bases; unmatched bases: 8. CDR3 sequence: CATSDFRTSGKLSDTQYF. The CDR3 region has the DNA TGTGCCACCAGTGATTTCCGGACTAGCGGGAAGCTCTCAGATACGCAGTATTTT.

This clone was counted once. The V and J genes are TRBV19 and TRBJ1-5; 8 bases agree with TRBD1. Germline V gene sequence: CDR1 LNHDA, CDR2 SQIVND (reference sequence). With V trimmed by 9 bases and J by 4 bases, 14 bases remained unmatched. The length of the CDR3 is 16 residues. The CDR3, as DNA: TGTGCCAGCACATCAAGCTGGACAGGGAGAAATCAGCCCCAGCATTTT. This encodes CASTSSWTGRNQPQHF.

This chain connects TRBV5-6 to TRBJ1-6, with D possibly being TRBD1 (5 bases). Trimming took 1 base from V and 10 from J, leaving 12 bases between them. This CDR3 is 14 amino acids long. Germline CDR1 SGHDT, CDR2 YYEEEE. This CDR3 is CASSLSQGTSPLHF. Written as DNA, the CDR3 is TGTGCCAGCAGCTTGTCGCAGGGAACGTCACCCCTCCACTTT.

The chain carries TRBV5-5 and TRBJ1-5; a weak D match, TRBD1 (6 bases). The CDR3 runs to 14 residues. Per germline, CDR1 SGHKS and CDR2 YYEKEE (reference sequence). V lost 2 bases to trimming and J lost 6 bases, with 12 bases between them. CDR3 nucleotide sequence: TGTGCCAGCAGCTTAGGGGGGGCGGGTCAGCCCCAGCATTTT. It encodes CASSLGGAGQPQHF. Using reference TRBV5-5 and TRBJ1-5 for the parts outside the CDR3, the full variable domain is DAGVTQSPTHLIKTRGQQVTLRCSPISGHKSVSWYQQVLGQGPQFIFQYYEKEERGRGNFPDRFSARQFPNYSSELNVNALLLGDSALYLCASSLGGAGQPQHFGDGTRLSIL.

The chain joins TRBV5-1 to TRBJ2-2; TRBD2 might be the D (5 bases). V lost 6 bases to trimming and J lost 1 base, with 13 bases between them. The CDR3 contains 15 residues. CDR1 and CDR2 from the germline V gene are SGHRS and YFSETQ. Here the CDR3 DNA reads TGCGCCAGCACCCGCCCGGGGTTGAACACCGGGGAGCTGTTTTTT. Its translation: CASTRPGLNTGELFF.

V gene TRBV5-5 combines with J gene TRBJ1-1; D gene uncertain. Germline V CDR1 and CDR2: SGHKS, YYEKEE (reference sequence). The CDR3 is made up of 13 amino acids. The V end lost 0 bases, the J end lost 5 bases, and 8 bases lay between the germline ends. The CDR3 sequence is CASSLAEVTEAFF. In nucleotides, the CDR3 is TGTGCCAGCAGCTTGGCCGAGGTAACTGAAGCTTTCTTT.

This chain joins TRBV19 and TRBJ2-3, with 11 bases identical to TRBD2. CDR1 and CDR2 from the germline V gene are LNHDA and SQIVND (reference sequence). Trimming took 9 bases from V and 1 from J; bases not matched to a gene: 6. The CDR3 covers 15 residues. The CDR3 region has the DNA TGTGCCAGCAGTGGGACTAGCGGAGGCACAGATACGCAGTATTTT. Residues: CASSGTSGGTDTQYF.

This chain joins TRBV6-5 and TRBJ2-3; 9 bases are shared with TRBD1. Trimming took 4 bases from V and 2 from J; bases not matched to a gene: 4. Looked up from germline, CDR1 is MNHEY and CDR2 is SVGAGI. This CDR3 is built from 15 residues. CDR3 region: CASSSDRGTTDTQYF. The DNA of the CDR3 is TGTGCCAGCAGTTCTGACAGGGGGACCACAGATACGCAGTATTTT.

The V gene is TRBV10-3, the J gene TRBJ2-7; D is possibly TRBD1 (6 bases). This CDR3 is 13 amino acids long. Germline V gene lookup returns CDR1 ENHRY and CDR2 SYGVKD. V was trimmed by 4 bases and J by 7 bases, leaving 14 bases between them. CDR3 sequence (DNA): TGTGCCATCAGTGGGGGGCAGGGTAGGGAGCAGTACTTC. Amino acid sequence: CAISGGQGREQYF.

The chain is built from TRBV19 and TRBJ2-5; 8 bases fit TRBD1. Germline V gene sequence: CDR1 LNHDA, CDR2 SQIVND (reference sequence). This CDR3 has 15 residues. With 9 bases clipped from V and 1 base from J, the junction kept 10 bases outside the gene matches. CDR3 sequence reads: CASRRGQGGQETQYF. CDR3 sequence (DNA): TGTGCCAGCCGCCGAGGACAGGGCGGCCAAGAGACCCAGTACTTC.

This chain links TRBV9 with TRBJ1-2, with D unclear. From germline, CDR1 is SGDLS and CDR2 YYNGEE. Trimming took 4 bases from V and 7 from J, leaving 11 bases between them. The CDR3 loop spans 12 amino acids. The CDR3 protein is CASSFGVRGYTF. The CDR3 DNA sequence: TGTGCCAGCAGCTTCGGGGTGCGTGGCTACACCTTC.

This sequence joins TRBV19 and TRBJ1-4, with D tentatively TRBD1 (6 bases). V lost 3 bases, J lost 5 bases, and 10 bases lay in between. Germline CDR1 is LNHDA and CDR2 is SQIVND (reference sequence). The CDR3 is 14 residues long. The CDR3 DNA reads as TGTGCCAGTAGTATCGGACAGAAGAATGAAAAACTGTTTTTT. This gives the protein CASSIGQKNEKLFF.

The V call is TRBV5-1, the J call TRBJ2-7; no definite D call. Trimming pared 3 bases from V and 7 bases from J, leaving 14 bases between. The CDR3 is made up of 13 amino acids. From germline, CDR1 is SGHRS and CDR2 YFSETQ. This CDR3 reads CASSYRGRREQYF. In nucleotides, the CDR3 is TGCGCCAGCAGCTATCGAGGTCGTAGGGAGCAGTACTTC.